A selection of T cell receptor beta chains follows, all from one sample in a study of cytotoxic CD8 clonotypes in ibrutinib-treated CLL. Profiling relied on immunoSEQ multiplex PCR, and the TCRdb table lists in-frame clones only, not all of them. Of 60,000 to 65,000 clones in the sample, 57% were seen once. The sequences come from PBMCs, collected after 12 months of ibrutinib treatment. The origin of the receptors is a human donor with chronic lymphocytic leukemia. Both conserved end residues are part of each CDR3. The D gene is left open where the match is weak. Clone sizes are given selectively: once, few, many, or a class where the clone is expanded.

>TRBV21-1|TRBJ2-7|NA|NA
TGTGCCAGCAGCTATGACAGGGGATCCTACTACGAGCAGTACTTC
CASSYDRGSYYEQYF
>TRBV6-4|TRBJ1-1|NA|many
TGTGCCAGAGTCAAGACAGGTCCGCTTTTAAGCATGAACACTGAAGCTTTCTTT
CARVKTGPLLSMNTEAFF
>TRBV9|TRBJ1-2|NA|NA
TGTGCCAGCAGCGTAGATAGCGGAAACTATGGCTACACCTTC
CASSVDSGNYGYTF
>TRBV28|TRBJ1-3|NA|few
TGTGCCAGCAGTTTACGGGCGTCCGGAAACACCATATATTTT
CASSLRASGNTIYF
>TRBV27|TRBJ2-1|NA|NA
TGTGCCAGCAGTTTGATGCCGGGGGAGCAGTTCTTC
CASSLMPGEQFF
>TRBV4-2|TRBJ1-5|NA|NA
TGTGCCAGCAGCCCACTCCCGGAGAGCAATCAGCCCCAGCATTTT
CASSPLPESNQPQHF
>TRBV10-3|TRBJ2-2|TRBD1|NA
TGTGCCATCCATCAGGGGAACAGGGGGAACGGGGAGCTGTTTTTT
CAIHQGNRGNGELFF
>TRBV15|TRBJ2-7|NA|NA
TGTGCCACCAGCAGAGAGGCTGAGCCCTACGAGCAGTACTTC
CATSREAEPYEQYF
>TRBV28|TRBJ1-2|NA|NA
TGTGCCAGCAGTACCTCGATTGGGGTTTATGGCTACACCTTC
CASSTSIGVYGYTF
>TRBV7-6|TRBJ1-5|TRBD1|NA
TGTGCCAGCTCACGGACAGGGGGGCGATATAGCAATCAGCCCCAGCATTTT
CASSRTGGRYSNQPQHF
>TRBV6-6|TRBJ2-2|TRBD1|NA
TGTGCCAGCAGCAGACCGGGACAGGGAAACACCGGGGAGCTGTTTTTT
CASSRPGQGNTGELFF
>TRBV5-5|TRBJ1-2|NA|few
TGTGCCAGCAGCTTGTACAGGGACTATGGCTACACCTTC
CASSLYRDYGYTF
>TRBV13|TRBJ2-7|TRBD1|NA
TGTGCCAGCAGCCCCCGTAGGACAGGGATGGTCGAGCAGTACTTC
CASSPRRTGMVEQYF
>TRBV5-4|TRBJ2-1|NA|NA
TGTGCCAGCAGCCTTCCGAACGCAGGGCAAAACAATGAGCAGTTCTTC
CASSLPNAGQNNEQFF
>TRBV6-1|TRBJ1-2|TRBD1|few
TGTGCCAGCAGTGGCCGACAGGGGAACGGCTACACCTTC
CASSGRQGNGYTF
>TRBV5-6|TRBJ1-5|NA|NA
TGTGCCAGCAGCTCCCCGGTACAGCCCCAGCATTTT
CASSSPVQPQHF
>TRBV10-3|TRBJ1-6|NA|many
TGTGCCATCAGTGAGTCGGTCACCCCGATGGCGAATTCACCCCTCCACTTT
CAISESVTPMANSPLHF
>TRBV2|TRBJ2-7|TRBD2|NA
TGTGCCAGCAGTGCATCGGCGGGAGGGAGAAACGAGCAGTACTTC
CASSASAGGRNEQYF
>TRBV19|TRBJ2-7|TRBD2|NA
TGTGCCAGTAGGGATCTAGCGGCCTACGAGCAGTACTTC
CASRDLAAYEQYF
>TRBV29-1|TRBJ1-1|NA|few
TGCAGCGTTGAGGGACGGATGAACACTGAAGCTTTCTTT
CSVEGRMNTEAFF
>TRBV4-1|TRBJ2-3|TRBD1|NA
TGCGCCAGCAAGTCGGGGACAGGGGGACACACAGATGCGCAGTATTTT
CASKSGTGGHTDAQYF
>TRBV19|TRBJ2-6|NA|NA
TGTGCCAGTAGTATAGCTAGAACTGGATCTGGGGCCAACGTCCTGACTTTC
CASSIARTGSGANVLTF
>TRBV4-1|TRBJ2-3|NA|few
TGCGCCAGCAGCCACGTGGTCCAGGGTGTTTCAGATACGCAGTATTTT
CASSHVVQGVSDTQYF
>TRBV2|TRBJ1-2|TRBD1|medium-sized
TGTGCCAGCAGCAGGGGGAGGAATGGCTACACCTTC
CASSRGRNGYTF
>TRBV6-4|TRBJ2-1|TRBD1|few
TGTGCCAGCAGTGCGACAGGGGGATTATTCAATGAGCAGTTCTTC
CASSATGGLFNEQFF
>TRBV5-5|TRBJ2-4|NA|many
TGTGCCAGCAGCTTCCCCCTCGGGACTCAAAACATTCAGTACTTC
CASSFPLGTQNIQYF
>TRBV28|TRBJ1-1|NA|NA
TGTGCCAGCAACTGGGGAGATAGGAACACTGAAGCTTTCTTT
CASNWGDRNTEAFF
>TRBV19|TRBJ1-5|NA|few
TGTGCCAGTAGTATCCGCCAGAGACAGCCCCAGCATTTT
CASSIRQRQPQHF
>TRBV13|TRBJ2-5|NA|NA
TGTGCCAGCAGCTTAGGACAGGGAAATCAAGAGACCCAGTACTTC
CASSLGQGNQETQYF
>TRBV2|TRBJ1-1|NA|NA
TGTGCCAGCAATATGTGGGACACTGAAGCTTTCTTT
CASNMWDTEAFF
>TRBV4-2|TRBJ1-1|TRBD1|NA
TGTGCCAGCAGCCCCCTTAGACAGGGGAGTTGGACTTTCTTT
CASSPLRQGSWTFF
>TRBV30|TRBJ2-5|NA|few
TGTGCCTGGAGTGTAAGACAGCAAGAGACCCAGTACTTC
CAWSVRQQETQYF
>TRBV6-5|TRBJ2-1|NA|few
TGTGCCAGCAGCCCGGGGAGCAGGTACAATGAGCAGTTCTTC
CASSPGSRYNEQFF
>TRBV5-4|TRBJ2-5|NA|NA
TGTGCCAGCAGCCCCCAAGTGTTTGAGGCTAACAAAGAGACCCAGTACTTC
CASSPQVFEANKETQYF
>TRBV6-5|TRBJ1-2|NA|NA
TGTGCCAGCGGGGGCAACTATGGCTACACCTTC
CASGGNYGYTF
>TRBV28|TRBJ2-2|NA|many
TGTGCCAGCAGTACTACCCGGGAGCTGTTTTTT
CASSTTRELFF
>TRBV6-6|TRBJ2-3|TRBD2|NA
TGTGCCAGCAGTCCCAGCGGGACTAGCACAGATACGCAGTATTTT
CASSPSGTSTDTQYF
>TRBV6-1|TRBJ2-7|NA|once
TGTGCCAGCAGGGCAGGGGGGATCTACGAGCAGTACTTC
CASRAGGIYEQYF
>TRBV11-2|TRBJ2-5|NA|once
TGTGCCAGCAGCACGGGACTTCTACAAGAGACCCAGTACTTC
CASSTGLLQETQYF
>TRBV15|TRBJ1-2|NA|NA
TGTGCCACCAGCAGAGATTGGGATAACTATGGCTACACCTTC
CATSRDWDNYGYTF
>TRBV7-6|TRBJ1-4|TRBD1|few
TGTGCCAGCAGTTCCTACAGGGGATGGAGTGAAAAACTGTTTTTT
CASSSYRGWSEKLFF
>TRBV5-6|TRBJ1-1|NA|NA
TGTGCCAGCAGCACTCTAACCGGATTCCCTGAAGCTTTCTTT
CASSTLTGFPEAFF
>TRBV27|TRBJ2-7|TRBD2|NA
TGTGCCAGCAGTTTAAGCGGGGGTTCCTACGAGCAGTACTTC
CASSLSGGSYEQYF
>TRBV6-5|TRBJ1-1|NA|many
TGTGCCAGCAGTTTTCGGCAAGGGACTGAAGCTTTCTTT
CASSFRQGTEAFF
>TRBV27|TRBJ1-6|NA|few
TGTGCCAGCAGTTTCGAGGGCAGCAATTCACCCCTCCACTTT
CASSFEGSNSPLHF
>TRBV4-2|TRBJ1-2|NA|few
TGTGCCAGCAGGCACAGCGACCTCTATGGCTACACCTTC
CASRHSDLYGYTF
>TRBV14|TRBJ1-4|NA|few
TGTGCCAGCAGCCAAGCAGGGGAACTGTTTTTT
CASSQAGELFF
>TRBV2|TRBJ1-2|NA|NA
TGTGCCAGTCCTAGGCAGGGGTTTGGCTACACCTTC
CASPRQGFGYTF
>TRBV10-3|TRBJ1-1|TRBD1|NA
TGTGCCATCAGGCGACAGGGCACGAGGACTGAAGCTTTCTTT
CAIRRQGTRTEAFF
>TRBV6-1|TRBJ2-3|NA|NA
TGTGCCAGCAGTGAATCGGGGGAAGGTACGCAGTATTTT
CASSESGEGTQYF
>TRBV19|TRBJ1-5|NA|NA
TGTGCCAGCAGTTTAAGTGGGGGGCGCGGGCCCCAGCATTTT
CASSLSGGRGPQHF
>TRBV18|TRBJ1-2|TRBD1|NA
TGTGCCAGCTCACCTACAGGGGGAGACAATGGCTACACCTTC
CASSPTGGDNGYTF
>TRBV20-1|TRBJ2-4|NA|NA
TGCAGTGCTAGCCCCGCGGACATTCAGTACTTC
CSASPADIQYF
>TRBV11-2|TRBJ2-7|NA|once
TGTGCCAGCAGCTTTCGGGAAACCTACGAGCAGTACTTC
CASSFRETYEQYF
>TRBV6-4|TRBJ2-7|NA|NA
TGTGCCAGCAGTACGCAGGGGGCGGGGGAGTACTTC
CASSTQGAGEYF